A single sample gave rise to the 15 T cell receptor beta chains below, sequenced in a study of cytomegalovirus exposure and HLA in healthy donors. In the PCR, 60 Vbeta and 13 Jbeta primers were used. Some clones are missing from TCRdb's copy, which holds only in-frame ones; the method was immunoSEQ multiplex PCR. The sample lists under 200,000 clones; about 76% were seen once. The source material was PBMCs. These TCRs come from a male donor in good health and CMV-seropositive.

The CDR3 protein is CASSLAEGQPQHF. DNA of the CDR3: TGTGCCAGCAGCTTAGCGGAGGGGCAGCCCCAGCATTTT. The V gene is TRBV7-6, the J gene TRBJ1-5; D is perhaps TRBD1 (5 bases). The CDR3 consists of 13 residues. The V end lost 0 bases, the J end lost 7 bases, and 7 bases lay between the germline ends. CDR1 is SGHVS and CDR2 is FNYEAQ in the germline V gene.

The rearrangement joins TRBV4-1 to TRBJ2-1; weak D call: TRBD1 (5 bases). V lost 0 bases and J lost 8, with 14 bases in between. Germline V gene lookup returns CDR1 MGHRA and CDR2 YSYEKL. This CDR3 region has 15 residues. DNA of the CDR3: TGCGCCAGCAGCCAAGATCCCCAGGGCGGCGATGAGCAGTTCTTC. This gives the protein CASSQDPQGGDEQFF.

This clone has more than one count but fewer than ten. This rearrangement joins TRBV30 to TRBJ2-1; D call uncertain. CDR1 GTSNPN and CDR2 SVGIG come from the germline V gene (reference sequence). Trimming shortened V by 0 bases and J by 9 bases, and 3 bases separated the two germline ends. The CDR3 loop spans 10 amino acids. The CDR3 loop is CAWSVGEQFF. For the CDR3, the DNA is TGTGCCTGGAGTGTCGGTGAGCAGTTCTTC. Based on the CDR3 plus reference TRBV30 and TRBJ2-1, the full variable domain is SQTIHQWPATLVQPVGSPLSLECTVEGTSNPNLYWYRQAAGRGLQLLFYSVGIGQISSEVPQNLSASRPQDRQFILSSKKLLLSDSGFYLCAWSVGEQFFGPGTRLTVL.

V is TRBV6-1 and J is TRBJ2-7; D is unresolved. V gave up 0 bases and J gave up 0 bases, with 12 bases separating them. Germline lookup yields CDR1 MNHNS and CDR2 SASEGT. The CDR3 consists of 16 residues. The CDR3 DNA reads TGTGCCAGCAGTGAAGCAGTGTCAGTTGGCTCCTACGAGCAGTACTTC. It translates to CASSEAVSVGSYEQYF.

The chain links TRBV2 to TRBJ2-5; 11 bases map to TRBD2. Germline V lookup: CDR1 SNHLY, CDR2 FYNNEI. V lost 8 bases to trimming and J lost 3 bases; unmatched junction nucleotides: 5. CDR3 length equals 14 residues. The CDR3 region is CASSASGGKETQYF. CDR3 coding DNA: TGTGCCAGCTCGGCTAGCGGGGGGAAAGAGACCCAGTACTTC. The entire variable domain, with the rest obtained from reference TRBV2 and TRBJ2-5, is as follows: EPEVTQTPSHQVTQMGQEVILRCVPISNHLYFYWYRQILGQKVEFLVSFYNNEISEKSEIFDDQFSVERPDGSNFTLKIRSTKLEDSAMYFCASSASGGKETQYFGPGTRLLVL.

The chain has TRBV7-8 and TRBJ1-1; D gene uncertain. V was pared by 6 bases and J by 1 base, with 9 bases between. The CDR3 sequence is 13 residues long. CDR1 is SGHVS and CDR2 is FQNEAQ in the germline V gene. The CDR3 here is CASSFRENTEAFF. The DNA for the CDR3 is TGTGCCAGCAGTTTCCGAGAGAACACTGAAGCTTTCTTT.

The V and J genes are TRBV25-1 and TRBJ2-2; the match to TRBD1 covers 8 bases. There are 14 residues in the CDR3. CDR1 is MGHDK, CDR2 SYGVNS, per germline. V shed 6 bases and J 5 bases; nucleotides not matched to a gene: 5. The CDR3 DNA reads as TGTGCCAGCAGAGGACAGGGAAGGACCGGGGAGCTGTTTTTT. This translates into CASRGQGRTGELFF.

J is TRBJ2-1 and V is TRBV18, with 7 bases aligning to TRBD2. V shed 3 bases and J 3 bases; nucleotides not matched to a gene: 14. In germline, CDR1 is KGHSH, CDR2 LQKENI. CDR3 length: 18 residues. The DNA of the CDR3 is TGTGCCAGCTCACCGTACACCTCCCTCGCGGGGGTCTACAATGAGCAGTTCTTC. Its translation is CASSPYTSLAGVYNEQFF.

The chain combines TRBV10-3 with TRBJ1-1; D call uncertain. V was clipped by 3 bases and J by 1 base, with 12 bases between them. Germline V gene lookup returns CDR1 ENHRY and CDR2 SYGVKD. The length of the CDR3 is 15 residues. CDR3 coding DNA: TGTGCCATCAGTGACCCGGGATTCCCGAACACTGAAGCTTTCTTT. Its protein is CAISDPGFPNTEAFF.

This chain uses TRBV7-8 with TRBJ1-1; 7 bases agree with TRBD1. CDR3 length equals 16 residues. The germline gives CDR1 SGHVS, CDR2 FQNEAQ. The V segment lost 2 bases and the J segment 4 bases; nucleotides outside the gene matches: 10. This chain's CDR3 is CASSLRGQGLGTEAFF. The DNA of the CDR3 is TGTGCCAGCAGCTTAAGGGGGCAGGGGTTGGGCACTGAAGCTTTCTTT.

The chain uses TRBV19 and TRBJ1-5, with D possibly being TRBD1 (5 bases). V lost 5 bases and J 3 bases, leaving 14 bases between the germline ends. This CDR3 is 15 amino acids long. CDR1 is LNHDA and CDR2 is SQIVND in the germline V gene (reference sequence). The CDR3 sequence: CASSPWSGNNQPQHF. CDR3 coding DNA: TGTGCCAGTAGTCCCTGGTCAGGGAACAATCAGCCCCAGCATTTT.

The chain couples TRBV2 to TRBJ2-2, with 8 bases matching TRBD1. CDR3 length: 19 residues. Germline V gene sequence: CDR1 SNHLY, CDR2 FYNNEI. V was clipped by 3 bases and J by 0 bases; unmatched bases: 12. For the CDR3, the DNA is TGTGCCAGCAGTGAGATTGTAACAGGGGGTTGGTCGAACACCGGGGAGCTGTTTTTT. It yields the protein CASSEIVTGGWSNTGELFF.

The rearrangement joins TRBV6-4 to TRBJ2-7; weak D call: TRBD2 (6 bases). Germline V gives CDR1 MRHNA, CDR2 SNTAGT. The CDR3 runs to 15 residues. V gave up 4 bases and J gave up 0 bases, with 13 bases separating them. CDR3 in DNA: TGTGCCAGCAGTGCCGCCGGGACTTTCTCCTACGAGCAGTACTTC. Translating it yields CASSAAGTFSYEQYF.

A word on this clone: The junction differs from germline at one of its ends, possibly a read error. In nucleotides, the CDR3 is TGTTCCAGCAGCTTAGGTGGCCAGGGCGGAGGCTACACCTTC. Residues: CSSSLGGQGGGYTF. This chain joins TRBV7-9 and TRBJ1-2; D is possibly TRBD1 (5 bases). Germline V gives CDR1 SEHNR, CDR2 FQNEAQ (reference sequence). The CDR3 consists of 14 residues.

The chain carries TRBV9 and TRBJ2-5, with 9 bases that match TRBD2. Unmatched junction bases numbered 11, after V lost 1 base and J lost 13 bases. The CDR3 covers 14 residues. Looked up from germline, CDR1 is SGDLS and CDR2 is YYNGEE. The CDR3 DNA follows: TGTGCCAGCAGCGTAAGGGAAGCGGGGGGCGCCCGGTACTTC. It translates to CASSVREAGGARYF.